This T cell receptor (beta chain) was found in a study of neurological immune-mediated disorders. The cDNA was synthesized by 5'RACE incorporating 10-nucleotide random UMIs. A single record per CDR3 protein comes from TCRdb applying MiXCR to the 5' RACE reads. The table shows about 92,000 distinct CDR3 sequences, with under 4.5% occurring only once. This clonotype occurred many times. The germline V gene encodes CDR1 DFQATT and CDR2 SNEGSKA (reference sequence). J lost 8 bases, V lost 6 bases, and 11 bases had no gene match. CDR3 length equals 15 residues. Sequencing used PBMCs. This chain links TRBV20-1 with TRBJ2-1; 12 bases match TRBD2. This receptor was identified in a woman in her forties or fifties with multiple sclerosis. CDR3 residues: CSASTPGLAGDEQFF. CDR3 sequence (DNA): TGCAGTGCCAGCACTCCGGGACTAGCGGGCGATGAGCAGTTCTTC.